Following are 21 T cell receptor beta chains from one sample sequenced in a study of CD8+CD57+ T cells in acquired aplastic anemia. The template for TCR beta VDJ and CDR3 sequence profiling was genomic DNA. One entry per CDR3 protein, called by TCRdb with MiXCR from the reads. The sample contains about 190,000 distinct CDR3 sequences, less than 70% of which appear only once. Sequencing used sorted CD4+, CD8+, or CD8+CD57+ T cells (not recorded which) from PBMCs. The receptors derive from a human donor in good health, serving as a control.

The chain uses TRBV25-1 and TRBJ1-1; 10 bases line up with TRBD1. The CDR3 has 14 residues. Germline V gene lookup returns CDR1 MGHDK and CDR2 SYGVNS. Germline trimming cut 7 bases from V and 7 bases from J; bases unmatched to any gene: 9. The CDR3 DNA is TGTGCCAGCACTCTCCCGGGACAGGGGAATGAAGCTTTCTTT. Translating gives CASTLPGQGNEAFF.

The CDR3 sequence is CASSLGGQSGSYEQYF. For the CDR3, the DNA is TGTGCCAGCAGCTTAGGAGGACAGTCAGGCTCCTACGAGCAGTACTTC. The chain employs TRBV7-8 and TRBJ2-7; tentative D call: TRBD1 (6 bases). CDR3 size: 16 residues. The germline V gene has CDR1 SGHVS and CDR2 FQNEAQ. Trimming cost V 1 base and J 0 bases, with 13 bases left between them.

This clonotype was seen more than once but under ten times. The rearrangement links TRBV3-2 to TRBJ2-6; the table calls TRBD2, which could not be checked here. TRBV3-2 is recorded as a pseudogene. This CDR3 region has 18 residues. CDR3 sequence reads: CASSQGAGGNSGANVLTF. As DNA, the CDR3 is TGTGCCAGCAGCCAAGGAGCGGGGGGAAACTCTGGGGCCAACGTCCTGACTTTC.

V gene TRBV7-2 combines with J gene TRBJ1-4, with TRBD1 matching 7 bases. The germline gives CDR1 SGHTA, CDR2 FQGNSA. This CDR3 is 14 amino acids long. Germline trimming cut 7 bases from V and 3 bases from J; bases unmatched to any gene: 5. The CDR3 nucleotides read TGTGCCAGCAAACAGGGACAGCCTAATGAAAAACTGTTTTTT. Translation gives CASKQGQPNEKLFF.

The count of this clonotype is one. The rearrangement links TRBV20-1 to TRBJ1-6; a weak D match, TRBD1 (6 bases). Trimming took off 5 bases at V and 10 bases at J, with 15 bases between the two ends. In germline, CDR1 is DFQATT, CDR2 SNEGSKA (reference sequence). This CDR3 is 13 amino acids long. As DNA, the CDR3 is TGCAGTGCTGGCCGGGACAAAGGCTCACCCCTCCACTTT. It translates to CSAGRDKGSPLHF.

As to this clonotype: A read error may produce the germline difference seen at one junction end. CDR3 loop: CASSASGNLYEQYF. CDR3 sequence (DNA): TGTGCCAGCAGTGCTTCAGGGAATCTCTACGAGCAGTACTTC. The rearrangement links TRBV24-1 to TRBJ2-7, with D perhaps matching TRBD1 (5 bases). The CDR3 is 14 residues long. Germline V gene lookup returns CDR1 KGHDR and CDR2 SFDVKD.

CDR3 in amino acids: CASSHGTANSPLHF. In DNA form, the CDR3 reads TGTGCCAGCAGCCATGGGACAGCAAATTCACCCCTCCACTTT. This chain links TRBV5-6 with TRBJ1-6; TRBD1 matches at 7 bases. V gave up 4 bases and J gave up 7 bases; unmatched junction bases: 5. CDR1 SGHDT and CDR2 YYEEEE come from the germline V gene. This CDR3 is built from 14 residues.

Concerning this clonotype: A much larger clone sits a single nucleotide away, making a read error possible. This chain uses TRBV12-5 with TRBJ2-1; the D call may be TRBD1 or TRBD2 (5 bases each). Germline assignment: CDR1 LGHNT and CDR2 FRNRAP. This CDR3 comprises 18 residues. V was trimmed by 2 bases and J by 0 bases, leaving 17 bases between them. CDR3 bases: TGTGCTAGTGGTTTGAGCCCCAAGGCAGGGAGCTCCTACAATGAGCAGTTCTTC. Its translation is CASGLSPKAGSSYNEQFF. Full variable domain (outside the CDR3, taken from reference TRBV12-5 and TRBJ2-1): DARVTQTPRHKVTEMGQEVTMRCQPILGHNTVFWYRQTMMQGLELLAYFRNRAPLDDSGMPKDRFSAEMPDATLATLKIQPSEPRDSAVYFCASGLSPKAGSSYNEQFFGPGTRLTVL.

V gene TRBV9 combines with J gene TRBJ2-1; TRBD1 aligns across 7 bases. This CDR3 is built from 14 residues. CDR1 is SGDLS, CDR2 YYNGEE, per germline. After removal of 4 bases from V and 1 base from J, the junction contained 2 bases not matched to a gene. The chain's CDR3 is CASSKTGSYNEQFF. The CDR3 nucleotides read TGTGCCAGCAGCAAGACAGGGTCCTACAATGAGCAGTTCTTC.

This clonotype was detected ten times or more. V gene TRBV6-2 or TRBV6-3 combines with J gene TRBJ1-1, with D maybe TRBD1 (6 bases). The length of the CDR3 is 12 residues. From germline, CDR1 is MNHEY and CDR2 SVGEGT. V gave up 5 bases and J gave up 11 bases, with 15 bases separating them. The CDR3 sequence: CASSITGIGAFF. For the CDR3, the DNA is TGTGCCAGCAGTATAACAGGGATTGGGGCTTTCTTT.

This clonotype has more than one count but fewer than ten. This rearrangement joins TRBV15 to TRBJ2-3; D remains unclear. The CDR3 runs to 16 residues. Germline values: CDR1 LNHNV, CDR2 YYDKDF (reference sequence). The germline V and J ends were trimmed by 2 bases and 4 bases, with 16 bases remaining between them. The CDR3 nucleotides read TGTGCCACCAGCAGAACCCGTGAGGTCCCCCCAGATACGCAGTATTTT. Residues: CATSRTREVPPDTQYF. The full variable domain, in which reference TRBV15 and TRBJ2-3 provide the parts outside the CDR3, is DAMVIQNPRYQVTQFGKPVTLSCSQTLNHNVMYWYQQKSSQAPKLLFHYYDKDFNNEADTPDNFQSRRPNTSFCFLDIRSPGLGDTAMYLCATSRTREVPPDTQYFGPGTRLTVL.

This rearrangement joins TRBV19 to TRBJ2-3; 9 nucleotides align to TRBD2. With 1 base clipped from V and 2 bases from J, the junction kept 4 bases outside the gene matches. The CDR3 covers 16 residues. CDR1 is LNHDA and CDR2 is SQIVND in the germline V gene (reference sequence). CDR3 in amino acids: CASSIGSGGFTDTQYF. Here the CDR3 DNA reads TGTGCCAGTAGTATAGGAAGCGGGGGGTTCACAGATACGCAGTATTTT.

This clonotype appeared many times. The chain has TRBV7-9 and TRBJ1-5, with D possibly being TRBD1 (6 bases). Trimming removed 5 bases at V and 3 bases at J, with 11 bases between. The CDR3 is made up of 14 amino acids. Germline loops: CDR1 SEHNR, CDR2 FQNEAQ (reference sequence). CDR3 DNA: TGTGCCAGCAGCCTACAGGGTCCCAATCAGCCCCAGCATTTT. It codes for CASSLQGPNQPQHF.

The V call is TRBV2, the J call TRBJ2-7, with 7 bases aligning to TRBD1. CDR1 and CDR2 (germline): SNHLY, FYNNEI. Losses at the gene ends were 5 bases for V and 2 bases for J; bases not matched to a gene: 6. The CDR3 loop spans 14 amino acids. CDR3 sequence (DNA): TGTGCCAGCAGTCCAGGGGGTAACGCCTACGAGCAGTACTTC. It yields the protein CASSPGGNAYEQYF.

V usage is TRBV2 and J usage is TRBJ2-7, with D perhaps matching TRBD1 or TRBD2 (5 bases each). The CDR3 is 11 amino acids. The V gene's germline CDR1 is SNHLY and CDR2 FYNNEI. The V and J ends lost 8 bases and 7 bases respectively, with 12 bases between them. The CDR3 DNA sequence: TGTGCCAGCTTGGGGACGCGAGAGCAGTACTTC. This codes for CASLGTREQYF.

The chain joins TRBV5-1 to TRBJ1-6, with 9 bases fitting TRBD1. This CDR3 region has 17 residues. J gave up 7 bases and V 0 bases, and 8 bases lay outside the gene matches. The germline V gene encodes CDR1 SGHRS and CDR2 YFSETQ. CDR3 in DNA: TGCGCCAGCAGCTTGGGGACGAGAACAGGGGGCAATTCACCCCTCCACTTT. Its translation is CASSLGTRTGGNSPLHF.

V usage is TRBV6-6 and J usage is TRBJ2-3; TRBD1 might be the D (6 bases). V was trimmed by 6 bases and J by 1 base, leaving 14 bases between them. There are 15 residues in the CDR3. Germline V gene data show CDR1 as MNHNY and CDR2 as SVGAGI (reference sequence). The CDR3 loop is CASRRQALCTDTQYF. CDR3 DNA sequence: TGTGCCAGCAGACGACAGGCTTTATGCACAGATACGCAGTATTTT.

Only a few counts were recorded for this clonotype. The V gene is TRBV18, the J gene TRBJ2-3; D ambiguous. Germline CDR1 reads KGHSH; CDR2 reads LQKENI. V lost 1 base and J 0 bases, leaving 5 bases between the germline ends. The CDR3 runs to 14 residues. CDR3 amino acids: CASSPQSSTDTQYF. The CDR3 region has the DNA TGTGCCAGCTCACCACAGTCTAGCACAGATACGCAGTATTTT.

The rearrangement links TRBV10-2 to TRBJ2-5, with 11 bases fitting TRBD1. Matching the DNA end better, TRBJ2-7 makes the J call doubtful. CDR3 size: 16 residues. Germline CDR1 reads WSHSY; CDR2 reads SAAADI. Here the CDR3 reads CASNAGTGGGLYEQYF. The CDR3 DNA is TGCGCCAGCAACGCCGGGACAGGGGGTGGACTCTACGAGCAGTACTTC.

The gene calls are TRBV24-1 and TRBJ2-1; 8 positions match TRBD1. With V trimmed by 11 bases and J by 4 bases, 12 bases remained unmatched. Per germline, CDR1 KGHDR and CDR2 SFDVKD. CDR3 length: 15 residues. Here the CDR3 DNA reads TGTGCCAGCTCCCAAGGGACAGGTCAGTACAATGAGCAGTTCTTC. It specifies CASSQGTGQYNEQFF.

The chain uses TRBV19 and TRBJ1-5; 7 bases match TRBD1. This CDR3 region has 16 residues. CDR1 is LNHDA and CDR2 is SQIVND in the germline V gene (reference sequence). J gave up 0 bases and V 9 bases, and 11 bases lay outside the gene matches. CDR3 region: CASSDSGTDSNQPQHF. The CDR3 DNA reads as TGTGCCAGCTCAGATTCCGGGACAGATAGCAATCAGCCCCAGCATTTT.